The entry below gives a single TCR beta chain sequence along with its context. This clone occurred a few times. Its cognate antigen has yet to be identified. Base-call qualities are not available, and no considerably larger clone is one nucleotide away. The cohort was made up of 500 to 800 healthy bone marrow donors. At the time of sampling, all cohort members were nominally healthy, though unrecorded immune exposures were likely present. The donor was CMV seronegative and belonged to the group of around 400 seronegative cohort members. Every donor gave a peripheral blood sample, and the peripheral blood mononuclear cells from that sample were used for TCR beta sequencing. The Qiagen DNeasy Blood Extraction Kit was used to extract genomic DNA from the blood cell samples. Libraries were prepared through the immunoSEQ multiplex PCR assay. The multiplex PCR relied on a mix of 60 forward primers for TCR Vbeta segments and 13 reverse primers for TCR Jbeta segments. Amplification of the CDR3 region of rearranged TCR beta genes was performed with a multiplex PCR assay on genomic DNA. The amplified TCR beta libraries were sequenced on the Illumina HiSeq System as 87-base-pair reads. From the authors' description of their analysis: Across the 500 to 700 repertoires, a later analysis counted approximately 75 million unique TCR beta chains, roughly 11 million of which were shared by at least two donors. To remove PCR and sequencing errors, raw reads were error-corrected and collapsed into unique sequences using a nearest-neighbor algorithm that merged closely related sequences. Alignment of CDR3 sequences to IMGT reference sequences was used to assign V, D and J gene segments. For a sequence to be retained, a match of at least six nucleotides was required to both a V gene segment and a J gene segment. Rearrangements were classified as productive when the CDR3 lacked stop codons and remained in frame with V and J, and all other rearrangements were classified as non-productive. Following IMGT convention, CDR3 was defined as the stretch from the second conserved V-encoded cysteine up to the conserved J-encoded phenylalanine. In an earlier analysis of around 570 of the donors, sequences lacking an unambiguous match to a single V gene segment were excluded. An earlier analysis of 587 of the donors classified V segments as functional when productive rearrangements were above 56.7% and as segregating when the standard deviation between donors was above 5%. A statistical classification framework was built to diagnose cytomegalovirus status from the catalog of TCR beta chain sequences. A later analysis assigned V and J genes by comparing TCR nucleotide sequences with IMGT/GENE-DB human TR gene sequences. In a later analysis, CDR3 sequences and most-parsimonious VDJ recombination scenarios were assigned using the TCRdist pipeline. In a later analysis, each TCR beta chain was defined by its CDR3 amino acid sequence together with its V-gene family, and reads lacking a unique V-gene family were excluded. In a later analysis, fewer than 650 highly shared, low-generation-probability nucleotide sequences were removed to address suspected cross-contamination and a sequencing artifact. In a later analysis, a clonal expansion index was calculated for each public chain from normalized within-repertoire ranks of inferred template counts. In a later analysis, generation probabilities were computed with a VDJ recombination model fitted to out-of-frame rearrangements, and the resulting probabilities were checked against IGoR. In a later analysis, TCR-TCR, TCR-HLA and TCR-CMV co-occurrence was scored with hypergeometric tests, and a repertoire-size bias correction was applied to TCR pairs. To estimate false discovery rates, a later analysis permuted the HLA or CMV assignments 20 times. In a later analysis, co-occurring TCRs were grouped using DBSCAN, with TCRdist sequence similarity added in when clustering inside HLA-allele-positive subsets. Repertoires with fewer than 30,000 or more than 120,000 public chains, plus five repertoires with anomalous nucleotide sharing, were excluded from co-occurrence clustering. TCRdb re-hosts the immuneACCESS table, in-frame sequences only. Its copies lack some clones; in the studies checked, an unresolved V gene accounts for under half of them, and the cause for the rest is not known. The V and J calls and clone size come from that table; D and trimming were worked out from the DNA. The sample data list some 130,000 clones, and 65% to 85% of these were observed just once. Of the sample, 1.5% is held by the ten largest clones.

The data were taken from a study of cytomegalovirus exposure and HLA in healthy donors (TCRdb year 2017). In the study overall: In an earlier analysis of several hundred of the donors, about 270 Gb of sequence data and 100 million or so unique TCR beta sequences from 180 million or so T cells were reported. About 310 gigabases of sequencing data and tens of millions of unique TCR sequences were included in an early release covering around 650 HLA-typed donors. Of the 398 genotyped donors, around 81% fell in the genetic ancestry cluster associated with self-reported Caucasian donors. The study aimed to test whether signatures of past pathogen exposure could be identified by cataloging public T cell receptors. The study profiled the T cell repertoires of some 610 subjects by immunosequencing and related them to cytomegalovirus serostatus. Besides the first cohort of under 700 subjects, a separate validation cohort made up of 120 different subjects was used. High-throughput TCR immunosequencing, statistical association of individual TCRs with disease status, and machine learning were combined to predict cytomegalovirus infection status. A later analysis re-analyzed previously published TCR beta repertoires from 660 or so donors and added high-resolution HLA genotyping to study TCR occurrence patterns. In the later analysis, no new phenotypic data were used to find candidate immune exposures; instead, reliance was placed on TCR beta sequences and their occurrence across donors. In an earlier analysis of 500 to 650 of the donors, high-throughput TCR beta sequencing was used to judge whether each TCR beta V gene segment behaved as functional or pseudogenic. Donor age, sex, ethnicity and CMV serostatus were collected together with the repertoire data. Genome-wide SNP genotypes for about 55% of the roughly 670 donors were used in a later genetic analysis, which treated that subset as a discovery cohort. All discovery cohort repertoires had been generated on a single sequencing platform. Class I and class II HLA loci were covered by the typing at four-digit resolution. The number of donors typed differed by locus, with about 629-630 for A, B, C, DRB1 and DQB1, more than 500 for DQA1, under 610 for DPA1, and around 460 for DPB1. Roughly five DR-DQ haplotypes were handled as single units for association and clustering because linkage in the cohort was strong. Across about 370 genotyped donors of the cohort, an average of roughly 230,000 unique TCR beta nucleotide sequences per donor were sequenced, and roughly 18% of those sequences were non-productive.

Overall study results and their limits: Linkage disequilibrium might explain the correlated functional status among segregating V segments, but an unknown experimental factor could not be excluded. An earlier analysis of approximately 530 of the donors showed that most TCR beta V segments appeared in productive rearrangements either about 87% or about 30% of the time, which broadly matched IMGT annotations. The authors suggested that the approach could potentially be extended to other disease states and immunological phenotypes. The study listed 164 TCR beta chains as associated with cytomegalovirus. Roughly uniform sequencing depth across donors was assumed in presence/absence analyses, although this assumption may not hold. A group of highly shared sequence variants was considered likely to be a technical artifact of the sequencing pipeline. When HLA alleles, especially DR and DQ, strongly co-occurred, TCR associations were difficult to assign to individual alleles. Cytomegalovirus status was reported to be diagnosed by the classifier with high specificity and sensitivity in both the original and validation cohorts. HLA typing was unavailable for some donors at each locus, so association tests used only the typed subset. Most TCR sequences were seen in very few donors, while some public TCRs were found in many individuals. According to a later genetic analysis, donors in an Asian-associated ancestry cluster had fewer N-insertions in productive TCRs than the roughly 700-donor mean. Some IMGT-functional V segments, including TRBV6-2 and TRBV6-3, could not be told apart with the 87-base-pair reads, so those segments were excluded. Specific HLA alleles were associated with roughly 16,000 TCR beta sequences at a false discovery rate of 0.05 in a later analysis. This cohort had only TCR beta chains sequenced, and the lack of alpha or paired-chain data limited which features could be detected. In a later analysis, TCR association rates were found to vary across HLA loci, with the most associated TCRs seen for DRB1 alleles and the fewest for HLA-C alleles. According to a later analysis, most CMV-associated TCR beta chains appeared to be HLA-restricted, and the HLA associations seemed to be driven largely by CMV exposure. Immune exposure information for the cohort was limited to CMV serostatus. In vitro tests confirmed that three of the cytomegalovirus-associated TCR beta chains recognize cytomegalovirus antigens. In a later analysis, HLA-associated TCR beta chains showed more clonal expansion and lower generation probabilities than non-associated chains that were equally common. Because counts were too low, fewer than 20 rarely observed V segments, including chromosome 9 orphons, were excluded from the earlier analysis of a few hundred of the donors. In a later genetic analysis, a missense DCLRE1C variant was associated with V-gene and J-gene trimming of TCR beta chains, and the association was replicated in an independent cohort. A further reported finding was that TCR beta sequences accurately predicted the HLA-A and HLA-B alleles for most subjects in the first cohort. Several of the top co-occurrence clusters appeared to be linked to parvovirus B19, influenza, CMV and Epstein-Barr virus, according to a later analysis.

The CDR3 measures 15 amino acids from cysteine to phenylalanine. The kept DNA is CDR3 alone, 45 bases in frame from the first base. The junction shows trimming of 5 bases on V and 5 bases on J, and the gene matches do not reach 10 bases of it. CDR1 LNHNV and CDR2 YYDKDF were looked up in the germline V gene (reference sequence). What was sequenced was PBMCs. The clonotype comes from a woman under 30 in good health and CMV-seronegative. The chain uses TRBV15 and TRBJ1-2; the junction holds 8 bases that match TRBD1. The CDR3 corresponds to CATSEETGAFYGYTF. The nucleotide sequence is given as TGTGCCACCAGCGAGGAGACAGGGGCTTTTTATGGCTACACCTTC.